The table lists the clone carrying this T cell receptor beta chain with a few counts. The junction shows a germline mismatch at one end, possibly a read error. TCRdb fed the RACE reads into MiXCR, producing one record per CDR3 protein. Of approximately 80,000 distinct CDR3 sequences in the sample, about a tenth were seen once. Time point meaning: patch test 3, about 24 weeks after DPC sensitization. This sample's treatment: therapeutic diphenylcyclopropenone sensitization with weekly scalp DPC. The sample comes from a study of human T cells and chemical hapten exposure. Whole-study context: Affected patients, primarily female, had alopecia areata, totalis or universalis.

Germline V gives CDR1 SGHVS, CDR2 FQNEAQ. The CDR3 has 13 amino acids. V and J are TRBV7-8 and TRBJ1-1; 7 bases are shared with TRBD1. This TCR was sampled from a woman aged 45 to 65 with alopecia areata. Some clones in this sample may be carry-over from other donors' samples. The sequences come from whole blood, collected in connection with sensitization to the hapten diphenylcyclopropenone (DPC). The CDR3 region is CASSLDRNTEVFF. DNA of the CDR3: TGTGCCAGCAGCTTGGACAGGAACACTGAAGTTTTCTTT. Full variable domain (remainder filled in from reference TRBV7-8 and TRBJ1-1): GAGVSQSPRYKVAKRGQDVALRCDPISGHVSLFWYQQALGQGPEFLTYFQNEAQLDKSGLPSDRFFAERPEGSVSTLKIQRTQQEDSAVYLCASSLDRNTEVFFGQGTRLTVV.